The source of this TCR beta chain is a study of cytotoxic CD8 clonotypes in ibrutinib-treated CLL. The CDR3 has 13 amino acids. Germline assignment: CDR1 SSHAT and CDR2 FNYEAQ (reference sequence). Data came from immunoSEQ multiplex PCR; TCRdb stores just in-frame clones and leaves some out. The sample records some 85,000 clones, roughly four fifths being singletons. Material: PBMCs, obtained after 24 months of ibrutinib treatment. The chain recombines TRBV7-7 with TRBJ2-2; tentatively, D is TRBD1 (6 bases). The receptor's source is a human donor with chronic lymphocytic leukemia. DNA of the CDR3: TGTGCTAGCGCCAGGGGTGGCTCCGGGGAGCTGTTTTTT. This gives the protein CASARGGSGELFF.